This T cell receptor (beta chain) was identified in a study of T cell repertoires in cytomegalovirus infection. The CDR3 is made up of 15 amino acids. Germline CDR1 and CDR2: MNHEY and SVGEGT. The trim removed 3 bases at V and 5 bases at J, leaving 6 bases unmatched. TCRdb passed the reads through MiXCR, listing each CDR3 protein once. Of 150,000 or so distinct CDR3 sequences listed, over 30% are singletons. This clonotype has only a few counts. The antigen is unknown. Sequencing was performed on CD8+ T cells from cultured PBMCs, taken from culture after CMV antigen stimulation. The clonotype comes from a human donor in good health (CMV status not recorded). Some clones in this sample may be carry-over from other donors' samples. The chain couples TRBV6-2 or TRBV6-3 to TRBJ2-2; TRBD2 agrees at 7 bases. CDR3 nucleotides: TGTGCCAGCAGTTATCTGACAGCGGGAACCGGGGAGCTGTTTTTT. As protein: CASSYLTAGTGELFF.